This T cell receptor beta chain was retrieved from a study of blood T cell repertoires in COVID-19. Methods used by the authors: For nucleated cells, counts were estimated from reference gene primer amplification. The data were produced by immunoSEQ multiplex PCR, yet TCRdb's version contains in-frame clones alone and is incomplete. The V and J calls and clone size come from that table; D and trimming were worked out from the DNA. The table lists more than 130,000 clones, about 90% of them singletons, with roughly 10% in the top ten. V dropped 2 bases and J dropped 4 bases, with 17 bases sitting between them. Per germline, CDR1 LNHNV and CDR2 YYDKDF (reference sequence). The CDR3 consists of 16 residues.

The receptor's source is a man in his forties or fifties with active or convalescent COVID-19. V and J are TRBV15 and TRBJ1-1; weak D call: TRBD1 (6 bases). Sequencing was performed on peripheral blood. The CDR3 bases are TGTGCCACCAGCAGATTCCCCCAGGGAGGGGGCACTGAAGCTTTCTTT. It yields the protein CATSRFPQGGGTEAFF.